This T cell receptor (beta chain) is drawn from a study of T cell responses to AZD1222 COVID-19 vaccine. The repertoire was sequenced with immunoSEQ multiplex PCR; TCRdb's copy has only in-frame clones and lacks some. The data show 95,000 to 120,000 clones, with about 82% seen just once and about 3.5% held by the top ten. This clone was seen a handful of times. The clonotype was recovered from an adult in good health. The sample was peripheral blood, taken on day 0 of AZD1222 vaccination.

The chain's CDR3 is CASSRAGDTKYEQYF. CDR3 DNA: TGTGCCAGCAGCCGCGCGGGGGACACAAAGTACGAGCAGTACTTC. The chain uses TRBV28 and TRBJ2-7; D might be TRBD2 (7 bases). CDR1 and CDR2 (germline): MDHEN, SYDVKM. The CDR3 covers 15 residues. V was trimmed by 6 bases and J by 4 bases, leaving 19 bases between them. The full variable domain, completed using reference TRBV28 and TRBJ2-7, is DVKVTQSSRYLVKRTGEKVFLECVQDMDHENMFWYRQDPGLGLRLIYFSYDVKMKEKGDIPEGYSVSREKKERFSLILESASTNQTSMYLCASSRAGDTKYEQYFGPGTRLTVT.